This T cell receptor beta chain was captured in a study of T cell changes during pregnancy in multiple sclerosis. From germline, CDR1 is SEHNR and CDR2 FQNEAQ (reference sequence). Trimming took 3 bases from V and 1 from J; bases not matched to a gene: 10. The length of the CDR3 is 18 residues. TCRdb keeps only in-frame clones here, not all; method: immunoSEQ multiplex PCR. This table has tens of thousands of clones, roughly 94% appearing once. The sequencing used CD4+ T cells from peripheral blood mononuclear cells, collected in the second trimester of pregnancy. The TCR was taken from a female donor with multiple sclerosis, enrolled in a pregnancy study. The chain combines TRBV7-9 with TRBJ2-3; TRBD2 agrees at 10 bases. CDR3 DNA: TGTGCCAGCAGCTTGGGCTTTCTAGCGGGAGTTGGCACAGATACGCAGTATTTT. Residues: CASSLGFLAGVGTDTQYF.